This passage covers 30 T cell receptor beta chains from one sample sequenced in a study of blood T cell repertoires in COVID-19. The data were produced by immunoSEQ multiplex PCR, yet TCRdb's version contains in-frame clones alone and is incomplete. The top ten hold roughly 2.6% of the sample, which has just under 150,000 clones, approximately 81% seen once. The sequenced sample consisted of peripheral blood. These receptor sequences come from a human donor with acute or convalescent COVID-19. The donor label of this sample is uncertain.

The chain uses TRBV7-9 and TRBJ1-6, with TRBD1 matching over 10 bases. Germline V gene sequence: CDR1 SEHNR, CDR2 FQNEAQ (reference sequence). The CDR3 has 15 residues. Unmatched junction bases numbered 2, after V lost 1 base and J lost 8 bases. CDR3 nucleotide sequence: TGTGCCAGCAGCTTAGGGACAGGGGGAGATTCACCCCTCCACTTT. Amino acid sequence: CASSLGTGGDSPLHF.

This chain uses TRBV6-5 with TRBJ2-7; TRBD1 agrees at 7 bases. Trimming cost V 1 base and J 0 bases; bases outside gene matches: 3. CDR1 and CDR2 from the germline V gene are MNHEY and SVGAGI. The CDR3 consists of 15 residues. CDR3 coding DNA: TGTGCCAGCAGTTACTGGGACAGTAGCTCCTACGAGCAGTACTTC. Its protein product is CASSYWDSSSYEQYF.

This clone appeared once. J is TRBJ1-3 and V is TRBV27; TRBD1 matches at 12 bases. CDR1 and CDR2 from the germline V gene are MNHEY and SMNVEV (reference sequence). V trimming: 4 bases; J trimming: 4 bases; junction bases outside the gene matches: 11. The CDR3 loop spans 18 amino acids. The CDR3 coding sequence is TGTGCCAGCAGTTCCCCCGGGACAGGGGGCTTGAACGGAAACACCATATATTTT. Translation gives CASSSPGTGGLNGNTIYF.

This chain links TRBV9 with TRBJ1-2; D not resolved. V lost 4 bases, J lost 8 bases, and 9 bases lay in between. This CDR3 spans 11 amino acids. Germline V gene sequence: CDR1 SGDLS, CDR2 YYNGEE. CDR3 in DNA: TGTGCCAGCAGCTCTAGTTGGGGCTACACCTTC. It encodes CASSSSWGYTF.

The chain is built from TRBV4-1 and TRBJ2-7; 8 nucleotides align to TRBD1. Germline V gene lookup returns CDR1 MGHRA and CDR2 YSYEKL. This CDR3 has 16 residues. Trimming took 4 bases from V and 0 from J; bases not matched to a gene: 8. CDR3 DNA: TGCGCCAGCAGCCGCCGACCGGGACAGGACTCCTACGAGCAGTACTTC. It specifies CASSRRPGQDSYEQYF.

The V call is TRBV6-2 or TRBV6-3, the J call TRBJ1-5; D possibly corresponds to TRBD1 (5 bases). The CDR3 spans 16 residues. Germline V CDR1 and CDR2: MNHEY, SVGEGT. V was cut by 5 bases and J by 1 base, with 15 bases left in between. CDR3 DNA: TGTGCCAGCAGTACGCCTGGGGGGGGAAGCAATCAGCCCCAGCATTTT. It codes for CASSTPGGGSNQPQHF.

The V gene is TRBV11-3, the J gene TRBJ1-1; 8 positions agree with TRBD1. The junction had 11 bases not matched to a gene; V was cut back by 5 bases and J by 6 bases. There are 15 residues in the CDR3. Germline-derived CDR1 and CDR2 are SGHNT and YENEEA. In nucleotides, the CDR3 is TGTGCCAGCAGCCGAGAACAGGGGGGGGTCGCTGAAGCTTTCTTT. It encodes CASSREQGGVAEAFF.

The V gene is TRBV6-5, the J gene TRBJ2-5; 13 bases line up with TRBD2. The ends lost 8 bases at V and 2 bases at J; junction bases unmatched: 5. Looked up from germline, CDR1 is MNHEY and CDR2 is SVGAGI. The CDR3 has 15 residues. CDR3 sequence (DNA): TGTGCCAGCCGCGGACTAGCGGGGGCACAAGAGACCCAGTACTTC. The encoded protein is CASRGLAGAQETQYF.

This clone was observed a handful of times. The chain carries TRBV6-5 and TRBJ2-1; TRBD2 matches 9 bases. The germline gives CDR1 MNHEY, CDR2 SVGAGI. The CDR3 is 15 residues long. The trim removed 7 bases at V and 8 bases at J, leaving 12 bases unmatched. Written as DNA, the CDR3 is TGTGCCAGCAATTCCCGGGGGGTAGCGGGAGATGAGCAGTTCTTC. Protein product: CASNSRGVAGDEQFF.

The chain couples TRBV19 to TRBJ1-2; no reliable D call. V was pared by 3 bases and J by 4 bases, with 24 bases between. This CDR3 has 18 residues. CDR1 and CDR2 from the germline V gene are LNHDA and SQIVND (reference sequence). CDR3 bases: TGTGCCAGTAGTATCCCGGGAAACCGAAGGCCCGAGGGCTATGGCTACACCTTC. Translated: CASSIPGNRRPEGYGYTF.

The gene calls are TRBV7-2 and TRBJ1-2; 10 bases align to TRBD1. Germline values: CDR1 SGHTA, CDR2 FQGNSA. V was pared by 6 bases and J by 6 bases, with 10 bases of the junction left unmatched. The CDR3 is 15 residues long. The CDR3 DNA reads as TGTGCCAGCAGGCCCCCCGGGACAGGGGTCCATGGCTACACCTTC. This encodes CASRPPGTGVHGYTF.

V usage is TRBV9 and J usage is TRBJ2-5; the match to TRBD2 covers 14 bases. With 4 bases clipped from V and 2 bases from J, the junction kept 7 bases outside the gene matches. The CDR3 extends over 17 amino acids. Germline CDR1 reads SGDLS; CDR2 reads YYNGEE. The CDR3 DNA sequence: TGTGCCAGCAGCCCCGGACTAGCGGGAGGCAAACAAGAGACCCAGTACTTC. Protein product: CASSPGLAGGKQETQYF.

The V call is TRBV12-3 or TRBV12-4, the J call TRBJ1-2; possibly TRBD1 for D (5 bases). The CDR3 spans 12 residues. Trimming shortened V by 5 bases and J by 8 bases, and 12 bases separated the two germline ends. The CDR3: CASSAGYQGYTF. CDR3 DNA: TGTGCCAGCAGTGCAGGGTATCAGGGCTACACCTTC.

Regarding this clone: Within the sample, other DNA sequences also encode this same CDR3. The CDR3 is CASSQDLNYGYTF. In DNA, the CDR3 is TGCGCCAGCAGCCAAGACCTGAACTATGGCTACACCTTC. The V and J genes are TRBV4-3 and TRBJ1-2; D is undetermined. This CDR3 is 13 amino acids long. With 0 bases removed from V and 2 bases from J, the gap between germline ends came to 4 bases. Germline values: CDR1 LGHNA, CDR2 YSLEER.

The chain links TRBV27 to TRBJ1-2, with 8 positions matching TRBD1. This CDR3 contains 17 residues. Germline V CDR1 and CDR2: MNHEY, SMNVEV (reference sequence). Unmatched junction bases numbered 17, after V lost 10 bases and J lost 1 base. The CDR3 DNA reads TGTGCCACTTGGCTCGACCCAATGACAGGGGATAACTATGGCTACACCTTC. Its translation: CATWLDPMTGDNYGYTF.

The chain recombines TRBV27 with TRBJ2-3; D uncertain. The CDR3 loop spans 13 amino acids. Trimming took off 3 bases at V and 2 bases at J, with 6 bases between the two ends. Germline CDR1 is MNHEY and CDR2 is SMNVEV (reference sequence). Here the CDR3 reads CASSFPHTDTQYF. CDR3 coding DNA: TGTGCCAGCAGTTTTCCCCACACAGATACGCAGTATTTT.

The sample holds a few counts of this clone. The V gene is TRBV9, the J gene TRBJ2-1, with D maybe TRBD1 (6 bases). Trimming shortened V by 2 bases and J by 5 bases, and 11 bases separated the two germline ends. This CDR3 comprises 14 residues. Germline CDR1 SGDLS, CDR2 YYNGEE. The DNA for the CDR3 is TGTGCCAGCAGCGTGACAGGCCTTAACAATGAGCAGTTCTTC. It translates to CASSVTGLNNEQFF.

The chain employs TRBV2 and TRBJ1-1, with a possible D match to TRBD1 (6 bases). V was shortened by 7 bases and J by 6 bases, with 12 bases between the two germline ends. CDR1 and CDR2 from the germline V gene are SNHLY and FYNNEI. The CDR3 spans 12 residues. CDR3 DNA: TGTGCCAGCACCGGACAGAGTCCTGAAGCTTTCTTT. Encoded protein: CASTGQSPEAFF.

The rearrangement uses TRBV3-1 (or the pseudogene TRBV3-2) and TRBJ2-2; D might be TRBD2 (5 bases). Germline lookup yields CDR1 LGHDT and CDR2 YNNKEL (reference sequence). V lost 3 bases to trimming and J lost 2 bases, with 10 bases between them. The length of the CDR3 is 15 residues. The CDR3 spells CASSHLAINTGELFF. The CDR3 nucleotides are TGTGCCAGCAGCCATCTAGCCATAAACACCGGGGAGCTGTTTTTT.

The DNA for the CDR3 is TGTGCCAGCAGCTTAGGTGGCCAGGGGAGCACTGAAGCTTTCTTT. Protein: CASSLGGQGSTEAFF. This chain connects TRBV7-2 to TRBJ1-1; D is perhaps TRBD1 (6 bases). Germline V gives CDR1 SGHTA, CDR2 FQGNSA. The V gene lost 1 base and the J gene lost 4 bases, with 13 bases spanning the gap. The CDR3 sequence is 15 residues long.

As to this clone: The sample holds other DNA sequences that translate to the same CDR3. The CDR3, as DNA: TGTGCCAGCAGCCAAGATGTGGTAGCCTACGAGCAGTACGTC. Protein product: CASSQDVVAYEQYV. This chain connects TRBV14 to TRBJ2-7; D ambiguous. The CDR3 consists of 14 residues. Germline lookup yields CDR1 SGHDN and CDR2 FVKESK. With 0 bases removed from V and 2 bases from J, the gap between germline ends came to 8 bases.

The chain links TRBV30 to TRBJ1-2; D possibly corresponds to TRBD1 (5 bases). The CDR3 has 12 residues. CDR1 and CDR2 (germline): GTSNPN, SVGIG (reference sequence). V shed 3 bases and J shed 2 bases, with 7 bases lying between them. CDR3 in amino acids: CAWRTANYGYTF. CDR3 nucleotides: TGTGCCTGGAGGACAGCGAACTATGGCTACACCTTC. Complete variable domain (other parts from reference TRBV30 and TRBJ1-2): SQTIHQWPATLVQPVGSPLSLECTVEGTSNPNLYWYRQAAGRGLQLLFYSVGIGQISSEVPQNLSASRPQDRQFILSSKKLLLSDSGFYLCAWRTANYGYTFGSGTRLTVV.

V gene TRBV5-1 combines with J gene TRBJ2-3; perhaps TRBD2 as D (5 bases). Deletions cut 3 bases from V and 2 bases from J, with 10 bases between. Germline assignment: CDR1 SGHRS and CDR2 YFSETQ. The CDR3 runs 14 residues. The CDR3 region is CASSWRSVTDTQYF. In nucleotides, the CDR3 is TGCGCCAGCAGCTGGAGGTCGGTCACAGATACGCAGTATTTT.

V gene TRBV2 combines with J gene TRBJ2-3; a weak D match, TRBD1 (6 bases). Germline CDR1 is SNHLY and CDR2 is FYNNEI. The CDR3 contains 14 residues. Between the trimmed V and J ends, which lost 8 bases and 1 base, there was a span of 13 bases. CDR3 in DNA: TGTGCCAGCGATCCCAGGGGAGGCACAGATACGCAGTATTTT. It specifies CASDPRGGTDTQYF.

The CDR3 region is CASSFSPAGARDNEQFF. The CDR3 nucleotides read TGCGCCAGCAGCTTCAGCCCAGCGGGAGCGAGGGACAATGAGCAGTTCTTC. J is TRBJ2-1 and V is TRBV5-1; 8 bases align to TRBD2. This CDR3 contains 17 residues. V shed 2 bases, J shed 5 bases, and the junction held 12 bases outside the gene matches. Per germline, CDR1 SGHRS and CDR2 YFSETQ. The full variable domain, completed using reference TRBV5-1 and TRBJ2-1, is KAGVTQTPRYLIKTRGQQVTLSCSPISGHRSVSWYQQTPGQGLQFLFEYFSETQRNKGNFPGRFSGRQFSNSRSEMNVSTLELGDSALYLCASSFSPAGARDNEQFFGPGTRLTVL.

CDR3 loop: CAWSERQGRQPQHF. The CDR3 region has the DNA TGTGCCTGGAGTGAAAGACAGGGACGTCAGCCCCAGCATTTT. The chain employs TRBV30 and TRBJ1-5, with 7 bases fitting TRBD1. Germline lookup yields CDR1 GTSNPN and CDR2 SVGIG (reference sequence). The V gene end was trimmed by 1 base and the J gene end by 6 bases; junction bases not matched to a gene: 6. The CDR3 spans 14 residues.

The chain links TRBV5-8 to TRBJ1-4, with a weak D call TRBD1 (5 bases). Looked up from germline, CDR1 is SGHTS and CDR2 is YDEGEE. The CDR3 loop spans 15 amino acids. The ends were cut back, 1 base at V and 5 bases at J, with 12 bases in the middle. Here the CDR3 DNA reads TGTGCCAGCAGCTTGTTCCAGGGAAGGAATGAAAAACTGTTTTTT. This translates into CASSLFQGRNEKLFF.

The genes are TRBV28 and TRBJ2-1; TRBD2 aligns across 15 bases. CDR3 length: 17 residues. Germline CDR1 reads MDHEN; CDR2 reads SYDVKM. V shed 1 base, J shed 8 bases, and the junction held 6 bases outside the gene matches. CDR3 loop: CASSLSRTSGGAHEQFF. The CDR3 nucleotides are TGTGCCAGCAGTTTATCGAGGACTAGCGGGGGGGCCCATGAGCAGTTCTTC.

The V and J genes are TRBV19 and TRBJ1-5; maybe TRBD1 (5 bases). Trimming took off 3 bases at V and 6 bases at J, with 15 bases between the two ends. The CDR3 runs to 15 residues. The germline V gene has CDR1 LNHDA and CDR2 SQIVND (reference sequence). The CDR3: CASSMMMGRAQPQHF. CDR3 bases: TGTGCCAGTAGTATGATGATGGGCAGGGCTCAGCCCCAGCATTTT.

This clone was seen a handful of times. The genes are TRBV7-3 and TRBJ2-2; 7 bases are a match to TRBD1. Germline lookup yields CDR1 SGHTA and CDR2 FQGTGA. J was trimmed by 5 bases and V by 6 bases; bases with no gene match: 12. The CDR3 covers 16 residues. CDR3 bases: TGTGCCAGCAGTCTAACAGGGGACCATGGGACCGGGGAGCTGTTTTTT. This translates into CASSLTGDHGTGELFF.